This TCR beta chain was recovered during a study of identical twins. One entry per CDR3 protein, called by TCRdb with MiXCR from the 5' RACE reads. The sample lists around 670,000 distinct CDR3 sequences; roughly 6% were seen once. This clonotype was detected many times. The germline V and J ends were trimmed by 2 bases and 3 bases, with 6 bases remaining between them. CDR1 ENHRY and CDR2 SYGVKD come from the germline V gene. The CDR3 loop spans 13 amino acids. The chain is built from TRBV10-3 and TRBJ2-3; D is perhaps TRBD2 (5 bases). The clonotype was recovered from a man younger than 35 in good health. The sample consisted of naive T cells sorted from blood. The DNA for the CDR3 is TGTGCCATCAGTGAGCGGGAAACAGATACGCAGTATTTT. Encoded protein: CAISERETDTQYF.